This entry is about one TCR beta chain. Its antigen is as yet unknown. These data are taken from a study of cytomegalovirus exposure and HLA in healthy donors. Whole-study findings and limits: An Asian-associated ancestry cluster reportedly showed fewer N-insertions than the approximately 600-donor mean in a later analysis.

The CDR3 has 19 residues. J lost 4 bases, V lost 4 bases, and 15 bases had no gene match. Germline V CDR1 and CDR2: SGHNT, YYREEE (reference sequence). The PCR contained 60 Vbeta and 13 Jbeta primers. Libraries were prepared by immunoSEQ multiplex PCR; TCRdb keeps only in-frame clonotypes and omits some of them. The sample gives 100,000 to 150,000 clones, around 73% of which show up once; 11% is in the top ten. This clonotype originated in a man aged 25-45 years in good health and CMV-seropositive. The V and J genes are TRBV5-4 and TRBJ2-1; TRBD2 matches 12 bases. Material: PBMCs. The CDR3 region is CASSDLGGLAGGPYNEQFF. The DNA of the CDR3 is TGTGCCAGCAGCGATCTAGGGGGTCTAGCGGGAGGGCCATACAATGAGCAGTTCTTC.